A single sample gave rise to the 24 T cell receptor beta chains below, sequenced in a study of CD8 T cells in Susac syndrome. The RNA input was roughly 0.45 to 1 ug, and it was reverse transcribed with random hexamers. Via MiXCR, TCRdb re-called the immunoSEQ multiplex PCR reads, giving one row per CDR3 protein. The sample yields roughly 150,000 distinct CDR3 sequences, 80% to 95% seen once. The source material was CD4+ T cells from PBMCs. These receptors came from a human donor in good health.

V gene TRBV19 combines with J gene TRBJ2-7; 7 bases are a match to TRBD2. Germline CDR1 LNHDA, CDR2 SQIVND (reference sequence). V shed 6 bases and J 6 bases; nucleotides not matched to a gene: 11. The CDR3 spans 14 residues. DNA for the CDR3: TGTGCCAGTAGCAAGGGCGGGGGAAGGGGCGAGCAGTACTTC. Amino acid sequence: CASSKGGGRGEQYF.

The J gene is TRBJ1-1, the V gene TRBV6-4, with D perhaps matching TRBD1 (5 bases). CDR3 length: 14 amino acids. V dropped 0 bases and J dropped 8 bases, with 13 bases sitting between them. Per germline, CDR1 MRHNA and CDR2 SNTAGT. This CDR3 reads CASSDSGGESEAFF. CDR3 DNA sequence: TGTGCCAGCAGTGACTCGGGGGGGGAGTCGGAAGCTTTCTTT.

The V gene is TRBV10-2, the J gene TRBJ2-2; 7 nucleotides agree with TRBD1. CDR1 and CDR2 from the germline V gene are WSHSY and SAAADI. The CDR3 totals 15 residues. With 0 bases clipped from V and 6 bases from J, the junction kept 4 bases outside the gene matches. CDR3 coding DNA: TGCGCCAGCAGTGAGTCTGACAGGGACGCCGGGGAGCTGTTTTTT. It translates to CASSESDRDAGELFF.

The chain is built from TRBV27 and TRBJ2-1, with 10 positions matching TRBD2. The V gene end was trimmed by 3 bases and the J gene end by 5 bases; junction bases not matched to a gene: 4. The CDR3 runs to 15 residues. Germline V lookup: CDR1 MNHEY, CDR2 SMNVEV (reference sequence). This CDR3 is CASSFIAGGHNEQFF. The CDR3 DNA reads as TGTGCCAGCAGTTTCATAGCGGGGGGCCACAATGAGCAGTTCTTC.

The V call is TRBV18, the J call TRBJ1-2, with 7 bases identical to TRBD1. Germline V gene sequence: CDR1 KGHSH, CDR2 LQKENI. J lost 3 bases, V lost 3 bases, and 4 bases had no gene match. CDR3 size: 14 residues. CDR3 loop: CASSPTGEDYGYTF. CDR3 DNA sequence: TGTGCCAGCTCACCTACAGGGGAGGACTATGGCTACACCTTC.

The chain couples TRBV3-1 to TRBJ2-2; D is uncertain. Trimming cost V 7 bases and J 6 bases, with 12 bases left between them. The CDR3 extends over 13 amino acids. Germline V lookup: CDR1 LGHDT, CDR2 YNNKEL (reference sequence). The CDR3 DNA sequence: TGTGCCAGCACGTTGTATGGGGCCGGGGAGCTGTTTTTT. Translated, it gives CASTLYGAGELFF.

This chain connects TRBV29-1 to TRBJ1-2; D is unclear. Germline V gives CDR1 SQVTM, CDR2 ANQGSEA. V dropped 2 bases and J dropped 0 bases, with 7 bases sitting between them. This CDR3 comprises 13 residues. The CDR3 nucleotides read TGCAGCGTTGAATTGGAGACTAACTATGGCTACACCTTC. Translating gives CSVELETNYGYTF.

The CDR3 spells CASSSNDREPYGYTF. The CDR3 DNA is TGTGCCAGCAGTTCAAACGACCGGGAGCCCTATGGCTACACCTTC. The chain recombines TRBV12-3 or TRBV12-4 with TRBJ1-2; D remains unclear. Trimming left V 4 bases short and J 4 bases short, with 16 bases between. This CDR3 contains 15 residues.

CDR3: CASRETGGQETQYF. In nucleotides, the CDR3 is TGCGCCAGCAGAGAGACAGGGGGACAAGAGACCCAGTACTTC. The rearrangement uses TRBV5-1 and TRBJ2-5, with 9 bases fitting TRBD1. This CDR3 spans 14 amino acids. Germline trimming cut 5 bases from V and 2 bases from J; bases unmatched to any gene: 4. The germline CDR1 and CDR2 sequences are SGHRS and YFSETQ.

CDR3 amino acids: CSVEETSGNTIYF. The CDR3 DNA follows: TGCAGCGTTGAAGAAACCTCTGGAAACACCATATATTTT. The chain uses TRBV29-1 and TRBJ1-3; D gene ambiguous. Germline assignment: CDR1 SQVTM and CDR2 ANQGSEA. The CDR3 loop spans 13 amino acids. V gave up 0 bases and J gave up 0 bases, with 3 bases separating them. Full variable domain (missing parts from reference TRBV29-1 and TRBJ1-3): SAVISQKPSRDICQRGTSLTIQCQVDSQVTMMFWYRQQPGQSLTLIATANQGSEATYESGFVIDKFPISRPNLTFSTLTVSNMSPEDSSIYLCSVEETSGNTIYFGEGSWLTVV.

This rearrangement joins TRBV3-1 to TRBJ2-7; the match to TRBD2 covers 7 bases. This CDR3 has 13 residues. Trimming at V came to 1 base and at J to 6 bases, leaving 3 bases not matched to a gene. The germline V gene has CDR1 LGHDT and CDR2 YNNKEL (reference sequence). CDR3 nucleotides: TGTGCCAGCAGCCAAGCGGGGGGAGGCGAGCAGTACTTC. This translates into CASSQAGGGEQYF.

V gene TRBV6-5 combines with J gene TRBJ1-1, with TRBD1 identical over 8 bases. Trimming took 2 bases from V and 1 from J; bases not matched to a gene: 0. The length of the CDR3 is 14 residues. CDR1 and CDR2 from the germline V gene are MNHEY and SVGAGI. CDR3 sequence: CASSYGTGNTEAFF. CDR3 bases: TGTGCCAGCAGTTACGGGACAGGGAACACTGAAGCTTTCTTT.

The V and J genes are TRBV29-1 and TRBJ2-1; D unclear. The length of the CDR3 is 13 residues. Germline values: CDR1 SQVTM, CDR2 ANQGSEA. The V gene lost 0 bases and the J gene lost 15 bases, with 18 bases spanning the gap. The CDR3 DNA reads TGCAGCGTTGAAGATGGGATCAAGGGAACTCGGTTCTTC. Translation: CSVEDGIKGTRFF.

V is TRBV3-1 and J is TRBJ2-5; D gene uncertain. Germline CDR1 and CDR2: LGHDT and YNNKEL (reference sequence). Trimming removed 4 bases from V and 5 bases from J, with 8 bases in between. The CDR3 runs to 12 residues. CDR3 loop: CASSRRWETQYF. For the CDR3, the DNA is TGTGCCAGCAGCCGGCGGTGGGAGACCCAGTACTTC.

The chain recombines TRBV9 with TRBJ2-2; D unclear. This CDR3 is built from 15 residues. Germline CDR1 reads SGDLS; CDR2 reads YYNGEE. V lost 3 bases and J lost 0, with 9 bases in between. CDR3 loop: CASSAFPSNTGELFF. The CDR3, as DNA: TGTGCCAGCAGCGCCTTCCCCTCGAACACCGGGGAGCTGTTTTTT.

This rearrangement joins TRBV27 to TRBJ1-2; TRBD1 aligns across 9 bases. CDR1 MNHEY and CDR2 SMNVEV come from the germline V gene (reference sequence). This CDR3 region has 15 residues. V lost 5 bases, J lost 3 bases, and 7 bases stayed unmatched. The CDR3 DNA reads TGTGCCAGCAGTCCTCGACAGGGGGGGGACTATGGCTACACCTTC. This encodes CASSPRQGGDYGYTF.

The V call is TRBV11-2, the J call TRBJ1-6; D is ambiguous. Germline lookup yields CDR1 SGHAT and CDR2 FQNNGV. The ends were cut back, 1 base at V and 4 bases at J, with 5 bases in the middle. The CDR3 consists of 14 residues. CDR3 protein: CASSLAVYNSPLHF. CDR3 coding DNA: TGTGCCAGCAGCTTAGCAGTTTATAATTCACCCCTCCACTTT.

A single count supports this clonotype. The rearrangement joins TRBV5-1 to TRBJ2-3; a weak D match, TRBD2 (6 bases). This CDR3 region has 16 residues. Germline CDR1 and CDR2: SGHRS and YFSETQ. V dropped 0 bases and J dropped 5 bases, with 16 bases sitting between them. The CDR3 DNA sequence: TGCGCCAGCAGCTTGGCCGAGCCCCACGGGGGAGATACGCAGTATTTT. It yields the protein CASSLAEPHGGDTQYF.

The genes are TRBV2 and TRBJ2-7; tentative D call: TRBD1 (6 bases). V dropped 8 bases and J dropped 2 bases, with 16 bases sitting between them. Germline CDR1 and CDR2: SNHLY and FYNNEI. The length of the CDR3 is 14 residues. The CDR3 is CASLSDSMTYEQYF. CDR3 coding DNA: TGTGCCAGCTTGTCGGACAGCATGACCTACGAGCAGTACTTC. The full variable domain, its missing parts supplied by reference TRBV2 and TRBJ2-7, is EPEVTQTPSHQVTQMGQEVILRCVPISNHLYFYWYRQILGQKVEFLVSFYNNEISEKSEIFDDQFSVERPDGSNFTLKIRSTKLEDSAMYFCASLSDSMTYEQYFGPGTRLTVT.

The J gene is TRBJ2-1, the V gene TRBV15; possible D gene TRBD2, 5 bases. This CDR3 comprises 14 residues. Germline lookup yields CDR1 LNHNV and CDR2 YYDKDF (reference sequence). V shed 0 bases and J shed 6 bases, with 9 bases lying between them. CDR3 nucleotides: TGTGCCACCAGCAGAGAAAGAGGGCGCAATGAGCAGTTCTTC. As protein: CATSRERGRNEQFF.

The chain carries TRBV7-9 and TRBJ1-2; unclear D gene. The V gene lost 1 base and the J gene lost 5 bases, with 8 bases spanning the gap. The CDR3 is made up of 13 amino acids. Germline lookup yields CDR1 SEHNR and CDR2 FQNEAQ (reference sequence). The CDR3 nucleotides read TGTGCCAGCAGCTTAGGGGCGCATTATGGCTACACCTTC. Protein sequence: CASSLGAHYGYTF.

This chain uses TRBV29-1 with TRBJ1-5; the match to TRBD1 covers 7 bases. Germline CDR1 SQVTM, CDR2 ANQGSEA. This CDR3 region has 14 residues. Unmatched junction bases numbered 10, after V lost 4 bases and J lost 7 bases. The CDR3 protein is CSVGQGLSGQPQHF. DNA of the CDR3: TGCAGCGTTGGACAGGGATTAAGTGGACAGCCCCAGCATTTT.

The chain recombines TRBV29-1 with TRBJ2-4, with D perhaps matching TRBD1 (6 bases). Germline CDR1 SQVTM, CDR2 ANQGSEA. The V and J ends lost 3 bases and 8 bases respectively, with 11 bases between them. The CDR3 contains 12 residues. CDR3 in amino acids: CSVDWPGDIQYF. CDR3 nucleotide sequence: TGCAGCGTTGACTGGCCAGGGGACATTCAGTACTTC.

The chain couples TRBV3-1 to TRBJ2-1; D is undetermined. The germline V and J ends were trimmed by 0 bases and 8 bases, with 5 bases remaining between them. CDR1 is LGHDT, CDR2 YNNKEL, per germline (reference sequence). The CDR3 is 12 amino acids. This CDR3 reads CASSQDRDEQFF. The CDR3 nucleotides read TGTGCCAGCAGCCAAGATAGGGATGAGCAGTTCTTC.